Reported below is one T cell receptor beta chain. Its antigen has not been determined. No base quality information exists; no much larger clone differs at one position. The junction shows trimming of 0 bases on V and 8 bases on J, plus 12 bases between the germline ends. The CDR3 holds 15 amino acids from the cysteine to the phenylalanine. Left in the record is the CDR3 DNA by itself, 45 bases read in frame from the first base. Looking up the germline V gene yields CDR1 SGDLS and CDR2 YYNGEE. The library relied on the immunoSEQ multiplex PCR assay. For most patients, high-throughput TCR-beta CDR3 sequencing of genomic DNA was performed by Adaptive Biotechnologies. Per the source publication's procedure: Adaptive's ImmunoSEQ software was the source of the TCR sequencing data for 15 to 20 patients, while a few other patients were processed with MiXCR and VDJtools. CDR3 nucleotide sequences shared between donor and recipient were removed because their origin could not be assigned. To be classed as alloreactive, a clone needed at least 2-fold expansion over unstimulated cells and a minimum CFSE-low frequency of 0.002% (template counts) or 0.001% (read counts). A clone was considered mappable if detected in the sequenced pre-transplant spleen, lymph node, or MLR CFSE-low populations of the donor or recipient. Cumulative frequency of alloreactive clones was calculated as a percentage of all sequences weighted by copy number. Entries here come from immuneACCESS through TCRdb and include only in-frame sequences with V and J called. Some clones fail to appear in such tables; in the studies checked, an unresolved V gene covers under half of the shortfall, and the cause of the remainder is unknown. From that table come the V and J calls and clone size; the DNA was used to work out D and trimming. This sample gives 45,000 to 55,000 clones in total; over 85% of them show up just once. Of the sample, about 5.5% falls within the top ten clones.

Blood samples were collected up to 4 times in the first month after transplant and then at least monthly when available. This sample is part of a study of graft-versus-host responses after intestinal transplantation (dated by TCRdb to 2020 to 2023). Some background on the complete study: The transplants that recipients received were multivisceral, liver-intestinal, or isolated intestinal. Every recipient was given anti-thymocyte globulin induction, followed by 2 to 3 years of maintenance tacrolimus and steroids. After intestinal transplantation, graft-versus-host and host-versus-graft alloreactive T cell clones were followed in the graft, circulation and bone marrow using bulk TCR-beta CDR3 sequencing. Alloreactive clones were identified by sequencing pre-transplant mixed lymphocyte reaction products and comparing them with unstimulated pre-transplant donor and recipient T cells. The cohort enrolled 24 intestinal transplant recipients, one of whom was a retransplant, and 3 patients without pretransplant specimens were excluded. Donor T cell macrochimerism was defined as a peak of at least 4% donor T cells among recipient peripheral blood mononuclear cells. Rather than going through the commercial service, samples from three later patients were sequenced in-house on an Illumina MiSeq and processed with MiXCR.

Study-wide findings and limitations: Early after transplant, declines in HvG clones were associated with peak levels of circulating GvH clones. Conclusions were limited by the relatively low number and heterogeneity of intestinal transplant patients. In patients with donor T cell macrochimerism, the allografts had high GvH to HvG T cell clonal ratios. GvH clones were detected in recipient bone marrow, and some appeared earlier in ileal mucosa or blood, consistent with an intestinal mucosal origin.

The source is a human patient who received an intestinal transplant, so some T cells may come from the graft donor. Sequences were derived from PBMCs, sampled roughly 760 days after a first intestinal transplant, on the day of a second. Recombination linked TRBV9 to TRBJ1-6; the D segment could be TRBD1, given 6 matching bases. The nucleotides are TGTGCCAGCAGCGTAGGATCAGGGGTGGATTCACCCCTCCACTTT. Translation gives CASSVGSGVDSPLHF.